This record covers a single T cell receptor beta chain. Antigen unknown. This specimen comes from a study of CD8 T cells in ankylosing spondylitis. Study-wide findings and caveats: Matched ankylosing spondylitis synovial fluid reportedly showed significant enrichment of disease-linked clones.

The V end was cut by 6 bases, the J end by 5 bases, with 12 bases between. The CDR3 is made up of 13 amino acids. Germline V lookup: CDR1 MNHEY, CDR2 SMNVEV (reference sequence). Quantitative 5'-RACE with molecular barcodes was used to make the TCR beta libraries. TCRdb re-analysed the 5' RACE reads in MiXCR, keeping a single row per CDR3 protein. This sample yields hundreds of thousands of distinct CDR3 sequences, of which around 21% are seen a single time; 3% to 4% belongs to the top ten. The sample was blood, either unsorted or a sorted T cell fraction (not recorded which). The V gene is TRBV27, the J gene TRBJ2-3, with unresolved D. The clonotype was recovered from a female donor with ankylosing spondylitis or in good health (not recorded which). In DNA form, the CDR3 reads TGTGCCAGCAGACCTAGTTTTAGAGATACGCAGTATTTT. Protein product: CASRPSFRDTQYF.